This T cell receptor beta chain is from a study of shared clonotypes between healthy human individuals. The overall study: Every donor yielded three CD4 naive, three CD4 memory, two CD8 naive and one CD8 memory plate. Study results and limitations: When naive CD4 clonotypes were compared across a few donors, around 4.6% were shared. The study found lower generation probabilities in non-shared clonotypes than in those shared by all four donors. Depth of sequencing was expected to influence donor clonotype sharing.

The protocol was immunoSEQ multiplex PCR, while the TCRdb copy is restricted to in-frame clones and leaves out a portion. The repertoire consists of about 820,000 clones, with over 90% occurring once and the leading ten covering around 24%. With 6 bases removed from V and 0 bases from J, the gap between germline ends came to 9 bases. The CDR3 is 12 amino acids. In germline, CDR1 is SQVTM, CDR2 ANQGSEA. This clone was observed a single time. Its antigen is still unknown. Selected positively for CCR7 and CD45RO-negative, naive CD8 cells excluded terminally differentiated effector memory CD45RA+ cells. This clonotype was sampled from a man aged 25 to 45 in good health. The chain links TRBV29-1 to TRBJ2-7, with D hard to call. Sequencing was done on a sample of naive CD8+ T cells sorted from blood. CDR3 DNA: TGCAGCGTGGCATACATCTCCTACGAGCAGTACTTC. Translation gives CSVAYISYEQYF.